A single T cell receptor (beta chain) is shown here with its context. What it recognizes is unknown. Those who donated were healthy bone marrow donors. The data originate from a study of cytomegalovirus exposure and HLA in healthy donors. Whole-study results and caveats: For most subjects, TCR beta sequences were reported to predict HLA-A and HLA-B alleles with accuracy.

The PCR made use of 60 Vbeta and 13 Jbeta primers. Measured with immunoSEQ multiplex PCR; TCRdb has only the in-frame clones, and not every one. The sample table includes about 200,000 clones. Between the trimmed V and J ends, which lost 7 bases and 4 bases, there was a span of 14 bases. There are 13 residues in the CDR3. CDR1 and CDR2 from the germline V gene are SGHDT and YYEEEE. The sequenced sample was PBMCs. This TCR derives from a boy between 10 and 17 years old in good health and CMV-seronegative. The rearrangement joins TRBV5-6 to TRBJ2-5; D unresolved. The CDR3 reads CASYQADTETQYF. The CDR3 bases are TGTGCCAGCTACCAAGCCGACACAGAGACCCAGTACTTC.